These 20 T cell receptor beta chains share one sample of origin, sequenced in a study of technical replicates of blood from several donors. Assay used: immunoSEQ multiplex PCR; TCRdb lists only in-frame clones, some missing. The sample records about 81,000 clones, 95% to 97% being singletons. Sequencing used T cells isolated from PBMCs. All receptors come from a human donor in good health.

The chain carries TRBV5-4 and TRBJ2-7; 7 bases match TRBD2. Germline V CDR1 and CDR2: SGHNT, YYREEE (reference sequence). The CDR3 covers 16 residues. J gave up 7 bases and V 2 bases, and 15 bases lay outside the gene matches. The CDR3 region is CASSFVGGGDVREQYF. In DNA form, the CDR3 reads TGTGCCAGCAGCTTCGTAGGCGGGGGTGACGTGAGGGAGCAGTACTTC.

V gene TRBV10-2 combines with J gene TRBJ1-1, with D maybe TRBD1 (6 bases). Trimming stripped 5 bases from V and 0 bases from J, with 13 bases between. CDR1 and CDR2 (germline): WSHSY, SAAADI. The CDR3 length is 15 residues. CDR3 DNA sequence: TGCGCCAGCAGTAAATTACAGGGTATGAACACTGAAGCTTTCTTT. It translates to CASSKLQGMNTEAFF.

This chain joins TRBV27 and TRBJ2-7; D might be TRBD2 (5 bases). The CDR3 has 14 amino acids. In germline, CDR1 is MNHEY, CDR2 SMNVEV (reference sequence). V dropped 2 bases and J dropped 4 bases, with 12 bases sitting between them. Written as DNA, the CDR3 is TGTGCCAGCAGTTTAGCGGGCCAGACGTACGAGCAGTACTTC. It encodes CASSLAGQTYEQYF.

This chain links TRBV9 with TRBJ2-7; 8 bases line up with TRBD2. The germline V gene has CDR1 SGDLS and CDR2 YYNGEE. This CDR3 spans 13 amino acids. V trimming: 3 bases; J trimming: 6 bases; junction bases outside the gene matches: 5. CDR3 residues: CASSGTSQGEQYF. In DNA, the CDR3 is TGTGCCAGCAGCGGGACTAGCCAGGGCGAGCAGTACTTC. The complete variable domain, with remaining parts taken from reference TRBV9 and TRBJ2-7, reads DSGVTQTPKHLITATGQRVTLRCSPRSGDLSVYWYQQSLDQGLQFLIQYYNGEERAKGNILERFSAQQFPDLHSELNLSSLELGDSALYFCASSGTSQGEQYFGPGTRLTVT.

This chain joins TRBV9 and TRBJ2-7; 8 bases map to TRBD2. Germline V CDR1 and CDR2: SGDLS, YYNGEE. V shed 2 bases, J shed 7 bases, and the junction held 8 bases outside the gene matches. The CDR3 contains 14 residues. The CDR3 protein is CASSVGGALKEQYF. CDR3 bases: TGTGCCAGCAGCGTCGGGGGGGCCTTGAAAGAGCAGTACTTC.

The chain recombines TRBV11-2 with TRBJ1-1, with 8 bases that match TRBD1. Germline V lookup: CDR1 SGHAT, CDR2 FQNNGV. The CDR3 has 14 amino acids. V lost 5 bases, J lost 5 bases, and 7 bases stayed unmatched. This CDR3 reads CASSLRQGRTEAFF. The DNA of the CDR3 is TGTGCCAGCAGCCTTCGACAGGGGAGGACTGAAGCTTTCTTT.

This chain joins TRBV28 and TRBJ1-1; 9 positions match TRBD1. Germline V gene data show CDR1 as MDHEN and CDR2 as SYDVKM. V dropped 3 bases and J dropped 8; count of bases not matched to a gene: 13. There are 16 residues in the CDR3. CDR3 amino acids: CASSFRTATGGGEAFF. The CDR3 DNA sequence: TGTGCCAGCAGTTTCCGAACCGCGACAGGGGGAGGGGAAGCTTTCTTT.

The chain employs TRBV27 and TRBJ1-1; D gene uncertain. V was trimmed by 3 bases and J by 3 bases, leaving 8 bases between them. The V gene's germline CDR1 is MNHEY and CDR2 SMNVEV (reference sequence). CDR3 length: 13 residues. This CDR3 is CASSLVRDTEAFF. In DNA form, the CDR3 reads TGTGCCAGCAGTTTGGTCCGAGACACTGAAGCTTTCTTT.

The chain employs TRBV7-6 and TRBJ2-2; D remains unclear. The CDR3 length is 15 residues. Germline V gene lookup returns CDR1 SGHVS and CDR2 FNYEAQ. Trimming stripped 2 bases from V and 1 base from J, with 8 bases between. In nucleotides, the CDR3 is TGTGCCAGCAGCTTAACCCGAGGGAACACCGGGGAGCTGTTTTTT. This encodes CASSLTRGNTGELFF.

The chain employs TRBV19 and TRBJ1-2; maybe TRBD1 (6 bases). This CDR3 spans 16 amino acids. V shed 7 bases and J shed 2 bases, with 20 bases lying between them. Germline CDR1 is LNHDA and CDR2 is SQIVND (reference sequence). DNA of the CDR3: TGTGCCAGTACTACGGGGGGCAGGGAACGGAACTATGGCTACACCTTC. This gives the protein CASTTGGRERNYGYTF.

The rearrangement links TRBV28 to TRBJ1-1; 7 bases match TRBD1. In germline, CDR1 is MDHEN, CDR2 SYDVKM. J gave up 2 bases and V 5 bases, and 11 bases lay outside the gene matches. This CDR3 comprises 16 residues. The CDR3 loop reads CASSPGTAKVNTEAFF. The CDR3 DNA reads as TGTGCCAGCAGTCCCGGGACAGCCAAGGTAAACACTGAAGCTTTCTTT.

The chain has TRBV6-5 and TRBJ2-3, with D possibly being TRBD2 (6 bases). This CDR3 spans 15 amino acids. Deletions cut 1 base from V and 1 base from J, with 9 bases between. Per germline, CDR1 MNHEY and CDR2 SVGAGI. CDR3 protein: CASSYWASGTDTQYF. The CDR3 nucleotides read TGTGCCAGCAGTTACTGGGCTAGCGGCACAGATACGCAGTATTTT.

The genes are TRBV6-1 and TRBJ2-2; 14 bases align to TRBD2. V was clipped by 3 bases and J by 4 bases; unmatched bases: 13. The germline V gene has CDR1 MNHNS and CDR2 SASEGT. The CDR3 is 20 residues long. CDR3 amino acids: CASSDTMGLAGAPSTGELFF. The CDR3 DNA is TGTGCCAGCAGTGACACGATGGGACTAGCGGGGGCCCCCTCCACCGGGGAGCTGTTTTTT.

This chain uses TRBV6-5 with TRBJ2-7; tentative D call: TRBD1 (6 bases). Germline V lookup: CDR1 MNHEY, CDR2 SVGAGI. The CDR3 is 12 amino acids. V shed 6 bases and J shed 2 bases, with 8 bases lying between them. The CDR3 reads CASRDSAYEQYF. For the CDR3, the DNA is TGTGCCAGCAGGGACAGTGCCTACGAGCAGTACTTC.

V gene TRBV7-6 combines with J gene TRBJ2-3; maybe TRBD2 (5 bases). The CDR3 spans 13 residues. Germline-derived CDR1 and CDR2 are SGHVS and FNYEAQ. V was cut by 4 bases and J by 0 bases, with 5 bases left in between. CDR3 in amino acids: CASSWTSTDTQYF. As DNA, the CDR3 is TGTGCCAGCAGCTGGACTAGCACAGATACGCAGTATTTT.

The chain employs TRBV6-5 and TRBJ1-1, with D possibly TRBD1 on 6 matching bases. CDR1 is MNHEY and CDR2 is SVGAGI in the germline V gene. The CDR3 consists of 15 residues. Trimming removed 0 bases from V and 5 bases from J, with 13 bases in between. CDR3 sequence: CASSYSQGFRTEAFF. As DNA, the CDR3 is TGTGCCAGCAGTTACTCACAGGGTTTCCGAACTGAAGCTTTCTTT.

The chain couples TRBV19 to TRBJ2-2, with D maybe TRBD1 (6 bases). Trimming pared 7 bases from V and 2 bases from J, leaving 11 bases between. There are 14 residues in the CDR3. Germline V gives CDR1 LNHDA, CDR2 SQIVND (reference sequence). CDR3 DNA sequence: TGTGCCAGTAAGCAGGGGCCCAACACCGGGGAGCTGTTTTTT. Translation: CASKQGPNTGELFF. The complete variable domain, with remaining parts taken from reference TRBV19 and TRBJ2-2, reads DGGITQSPKYLFRKEGQNVTLSCEQNLNHDAMYWYRQDPGQGLRLIYYSQIVNDFQKGDIAEGYSVSREKKESFPLTVTSAQKNPTAFYLCASKQGPNTGELFFGEGSRLTVL.

The J gene is TRBJ2-7, the V gene TRBV30, with 7 nucleotides matching TRBD1. The germline V gene encodes CDR1 GTSNPN and CDR2 SVGIG (reference sequence). Trimming at V came to 0 bases and at J to 2 bases, leaving 4 bases not matched to a gene. CDR3 length: 14 amino acids. As DNA, the CDR3 is TGTGCCTGGAGTGTACAGGGGTTAACCTACGAGCAGTACTTC. Its protein product is CAWSVQGLTYEQYF.

The chain employs TRBV2 and TRBJ2-7; 8 bases match TRBD1. The CDR3 is made up of 15 amino acids. The ends lost 4 bases at V and 3 bases at J; junction bases unmatched: 8. The germline gives CDR1 SNHLY, CDR2 FYNNEI. CDR3 region: CASSVARQGFYEQYF. CDR3 bases: TGTGCCAGCAGTGTAGCCAGACAGGGGTTCTACGAGCAGTACTTC.

The sample holds one count of this clone. J is TRBJ2-2 and V is TRBV28; D possibly corresponds to TRBD1 (7 bases). With 6 bases removed from V and 4 bases from J, the gap between germline ends came to 15 bases. This CDR3 region has 15 residues. CDR1 and CDR2 (germline): MDHEN, SYDVKM. The CDR3: CASSPTGTGTGELFF. The CDR3 bases are TGTGCCAGCAGCCCGACAGGGACTGGCACCGGGGAGCTGTTTTTT.